This T cell receptor beta chain was documented in a study of OX40 agonist ivuxolimab in advanced cancers. Repertoires were generated with immunoSEQ multiplex PCR, while TCRdb's copy carries only in-frame clones and drops some. The sample shows over 50,000 clones, roughly 80% of them seen only once. From germline, CDR1 is SGDLS and CDR2 YYNGEE. V was shortened by 0 bases and J by 5 bases, with 9 bases between the two germline ends. This CDR3 region has 14 residues. The origin of this receptor is an adult with an advanced solid tumor such as melanoma, head and neck, liver or kidney cancer. Here the sequenced sample was CD4+ or CD8+ T cells sorted from blood, taken in a trial of the OX40 agonist ivuxolimab. The genes are TRBV9 and TRBJ2-1, with a weak D call TRBD1 (5 bases). CDR3 DNA: TGTGCCAGCAGCGTAGGAAGGGGAAACAATGAGCAGTTCTTC. It is translated as CASSVGRGNNEQFF.